This T cell receptor (beta chain) originates from a study of regulatory T cells in long-lasting Graves disease. General study findings and limits: Examination was confined to peripheral blood, excluding thyroid tissue.

This sample's time point: persistent/refractory GD, antithyroid drugs over 5 years with positive TRAb. From RNA extracted from PBMCs, the TCR library was made. The authors built TCR beta libraries using iRepertoire HTBI primers and Arm-PCR of CDR3 regions. TCRdb fed the multiplex PCR reads into MiXCR, producing one record per CDR3 protein. The sample has approximately 500,000 distinct CDR3 sequences, around a fifth seen once. Germline V gives CDR1 MDHEN, CDR2 SYDVKM. Trimming cost V 3 bases and J 2 bases; bases outside gene matches: 7. This CDR3 is 15 amino acids long. This clonotype was recorded once. What it binds is not known. A much bigger clone sits one base away, suggesting this may be a read error. It is likely a read error, because the conserved phenylalanine at the end of the CDR3 is missing.

The chain is built from TRBV28 and TRBJ2-7; 7 positions agree with TRBD1. Material: peripheral blood mononuclear cells (PBMCs), obtained when the disease was refractory, from a patient treated with antithyroid drugs. This TCR was sampled from a female donor with Graves disease. For the CDR3, the DNA is TGTGCCAGCAGTTTCCCCGACAGGGCAGCCTACGAGCAGTACCTC. It yields the protein CASSFPDRAAYEQYL.